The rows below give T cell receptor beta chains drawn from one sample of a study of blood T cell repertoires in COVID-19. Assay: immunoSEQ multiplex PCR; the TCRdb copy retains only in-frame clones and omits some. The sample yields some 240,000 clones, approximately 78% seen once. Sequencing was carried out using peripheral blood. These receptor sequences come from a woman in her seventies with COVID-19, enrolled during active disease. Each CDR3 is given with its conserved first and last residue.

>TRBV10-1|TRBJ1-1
CASRQGQNTEAFF
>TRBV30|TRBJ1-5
CAWSHRGNQPQHF
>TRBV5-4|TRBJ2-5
CASSPGVGGEETQYF
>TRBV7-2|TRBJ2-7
CASSFLTGKPYEQYF
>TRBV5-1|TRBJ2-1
CASRQSAGGNEQFF
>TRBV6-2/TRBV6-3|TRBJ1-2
CASSYSGRRNYGYTF
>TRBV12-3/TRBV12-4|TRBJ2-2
CASSLGDTGELFF
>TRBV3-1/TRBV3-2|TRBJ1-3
CASSQGGARSSGNTIYF
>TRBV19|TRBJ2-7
CASSIREPYEQYF
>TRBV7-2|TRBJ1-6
CASSLDISYSPLHF
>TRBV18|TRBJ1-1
CASSEAVDTEAFF
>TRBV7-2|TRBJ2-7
CASSLGLAGGSEQYF
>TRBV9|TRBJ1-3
CASSVAGRNTIYF
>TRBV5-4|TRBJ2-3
CASSSGGGQGADTQYF
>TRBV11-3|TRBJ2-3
CASSLGPPPSGRRVDTQYF
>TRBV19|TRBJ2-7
CASSLDRRPAYEQYF
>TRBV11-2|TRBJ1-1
CASSPRTGQNTEAFF
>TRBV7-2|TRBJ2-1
CASSLLGLEQFF
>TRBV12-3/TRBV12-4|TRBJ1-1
CASSMTGSEAFF
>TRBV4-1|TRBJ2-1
CASSQPRANEQFF
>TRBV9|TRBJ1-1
CASSLERVATEAFF
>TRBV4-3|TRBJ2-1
CASSQVGVYNEQFF
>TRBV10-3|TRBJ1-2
CAISGGQNYGYTF
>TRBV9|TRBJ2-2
CASSTRTSPNTGELFF
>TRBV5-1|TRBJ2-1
CASSNGTSGSFYNEQFF
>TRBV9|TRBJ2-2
CASSVASRNTGELFF
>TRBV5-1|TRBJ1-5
CASSPGQGAGQPQHF
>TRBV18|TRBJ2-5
CASSPRKASGSYRETQYF
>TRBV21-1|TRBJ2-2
CASSKKAGQRNTGELFF
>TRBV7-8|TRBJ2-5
CASSFNRQETQYF
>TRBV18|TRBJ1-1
CASSPRTGGQTEAFF
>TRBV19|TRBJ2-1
CASSRAWSSGNTGRYNEQFF
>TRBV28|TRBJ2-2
CASSRLVSGELFF
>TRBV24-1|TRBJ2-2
CATSDPVGGAGELFF
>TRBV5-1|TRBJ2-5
CASSPTSGRSQETQYF
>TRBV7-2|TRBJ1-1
CASSFPGTGKTEAFF
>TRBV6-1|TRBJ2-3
CASNEAGHTDTQYF
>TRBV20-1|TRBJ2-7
CSASPLAGGPYEQYF
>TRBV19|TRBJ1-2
CASSPTDILRGYGYTF